These 13 T cell receptor beta chains share one sample of origin, sequenced in a study of beta chain features in type 1 diabetes. Expressed TCRB transcripts were sequenced because the entire RNA isolate underwent reverse transcription. TCRdb keeps only in-frame clones here, not all; method: immunoSEQ multiplex PCR. Found here are just over 600,000 clones, around 16% of them singletons; the top ten hold approximately 0.093%. The sample comprised naive CD4+ T cells from blood. The receptors here all came from a man between 18 and 29 years old in good health.

J is TRBJ2-1 and V is TRBV5-1; D gene uncertain. Germline CDR1 and CDR2: SGHRS and YFSETQ. This CDR3 is built from 15 residues. With 2 bases removed from V and 5 bases from J, the gap between germline ends came to 14 bases. In nucleotides, the CDR3 is TGCGCCAGCAGCTTTAGTCTCCTCCAGAACAATGAGCAGTTCTTC. Translating it yields CASSFSLLQNNEQFF.

This clone was observed a few times. This chain links TRBV29-1 with TRBJ2-2; D is uncertain. Germline lookup yields CDR1 SQVTM and CDR2 ANQGSEA. The CDR3 consists of 11 residues. Trimming cost V 4 bases and J 7 bases, with 7 bases left between them. The CDR3 here is CSVGEVGELFF. The CDR3 DNA is TGCAGCGTTGGAGAGGTCGGGGAGCTGTTTTTT.

This rearrangement joins TRBV29-1 to TRBJ2-5; D is uncertain. Trimming took off 6 bases at V and 1 base at J, with 3 bases between the two ends. The CDR3 has 10 residues. Germline values: CDR1 SQVTM, CDR2 ANQGSEA. The CDR3 nucleotides are TGCAGCGTCCGCCAAGAGACCCAGTACTTC. This translates into CSVRQETQYF.

This rearrangement joins TRBV4-2 to TRBJ1-2, with 10 nucleotides matching TRBD1. The CDR3 spans 15 residues. The germline V gene has CDR1 LGHNA and CDR2 YNFKEQ. V lost 1 base and J lost 5; bases outside the gene matches: 4. The CDR3 sequence is CASSQGQGAGYGYTF. In DNA, the CDR3 is TGTGCCAGCAGCCAAGGACAGGGGGCGGGGTATGGCTACACCTTC.

This rearrangement joins TRBV7-2 to TRBJ2-3; possibly TRBD1 for D (6 bases). V lost 5 bases to trimming and J lost 2 bases, with 14 bases between them. The CDR3 sequence is 15 residues long. The germline V gene encodes CDR1 SGHTA and CDR2 FQGNSA. CDR3 in DNA: TGTGCCAGCAGCCCTCCCCGGACAGCCACAGATACGCAGTATTTT. Encoded protein: CASSPPRTATDTQYF.

This clone was found a few times. The rearrangement links TRBV7-6 to TRBJ1-6; D may be TRBD1 (5 bases). The CDR3 loop spans 17 amino acids. Per germline, CDR1 SGHVS and CDR2 FNYEAQ. The ends were cut back, 2 bases at V and 7 bases at J, with 18 bases in the middle. The CDR3 DNA sequence: TGTGCCAGCAGCTTATTTAATCAGGGTCGGACCAATTCACCCCTCCACTTT. It specifies CASSLFNQGRTNSPLHF.

The genes are TRBV5-6 and TRBJ1-1, with D hard to call. CDR1 SGHDT and CDR2 YYEEEE come from the germline V gene. V dropped 0 bases and J dropped 1 base, with 7 bases sitting between them. The CDR3 sequence is 14 residues long. As DNA, the CDR3 is TGTGCCAGCAGCTTGGGGCAGGCGAACACTGAAGCTTTCTTT. Translation gives CASSLGQANTEAFF.

The V call is TRBV7-2, the J call TRBJ2-5; no firm D call. V shed 6 bases and J shed 5 bases, with 10 bases lying between them. Germline CDR1 SGHTA, CDR2 FQGNSA. This CDR3 has 12 residues. Here the CDR3 DNA reads TGTGCCAGCAGTCTTAATACGGAGACCCAGTACTTC. Amino acids: CASSLNTETQYF. The variable domain in full, completed from reference TRBV7-2 and TRBJ2-5, reads GAGVSQSPSNKVTEKGKDVELRCDPISGHTALYWYRQSLGQGLEFLIYFQGNSAPDKSGLPSDRFSAERTGGSVSTLTIQRTQQEDSAVYLCASSLNTETQYFGPGTRLLVL.

This clone was counted a few times. The chain joins TRBV6-1 to TRBJ2-3; 8 bases fit TRBD1. This CDR3 spans 15 amino acids. Germline V gene lookup returns CDR1 MNHNS and CDR2 SASEGT. Losses at the gene ends were 5 bases for V and 2 bases for J; bases not matched to a gene: 6. This chain's CDR3 is CASSLRDRFTDTQYF. CDR3 coding DNA: TGTGCCAGCAGTTTACGGGACAGGTTCACAGATACGCAGTATTTT.

This clone was observed a few times. J is TRBJ2-7 and V is TRBV28; TRBD1 matches 8 bases. Germline-derived CDR1 and CDR2 are MDHEN and SYDVKM. The CDR3 spans 12 residues. V was clipped by 4 bases and J by 12 bases; unmatched bases: 8. The CDR3 is CASSSQGARPYF. Written as DNA, the CDR3 is TGTGCCAGCAGTTCTCAGGGGGCGCGTCCGTACTTC.

V gene TRBV23-1 combines with J gene TRBJ1-1, with a tentative D call TRBD1 (5 bases). TRBV23-1 is labeled an ORF, and its function is uncertain. There are 15 residues in the CDR3. Trimming removed 1 base from V and 8 bases from J, with 17 bases in between. CDR3 region: CASSQFRRISGEAFF. CDR3 nucleotide sequence: TGCGCCAGCAGTCAATTCCGGCGGATCTCAGGGGAAGCTTTCTTT.

The CDR3 spells CAWSTELPNTEAFF. As DNA, the CDR3 is TGTGCCTGGAGTACGGAACTCCCGAACACTGAAGCTTTCTTT. V usage is TRBV30 and J usage is TRBJ1-1; no clear D. This CDR3 comprises 14 residues. The V gene lost 2 bases and the J gene lost 1 base, with 11 bases spanning the gap. The germline V gene has CDR1 GTSNPN and CDR2 SVGIG (reference sequence).

The chain recombines TRBV7-3 with TRBJ2-5, with TRBD2 as a possible D gene (5 bases). The CDR3 sequence is 15 residues long. Trimming left V 4 bases short and J 2 bases short, with 14 bases between. Germline-derived CDR1 and CDR2 are SGHTA and FQGTGA. The CDR3 nucleotides read TGTGCCAGCAGCTCCTTTGGTCGCGGGCAAGAGACCCAGTACTTC. Protein product: CASSSFGRGQETQYF. Full variable domain (rest looked up from reference TRBV7-3 and TRBJ2-5): GAGVSQTPSNKVTEKGKYVELRCDPISGHTALYWYRQSLGQGPEFLIYFQGTGAADDSGLPNDRFFAVRPEGSVSTLKIQRTERGDSAVYLCASSSFGRGQETQYFGPGTRLLVL.